The T cell receptor beta chain described here comes from a study of blood T cell repertoires in COVID-19. Study overall: COVID-19 samples collected from the United States, Italy and Spain covered acute and convalescent phases.

Method: immunoSEQ multiplex PCR; TCRdb's copy keeps in-frame clones and lacks some. The table lists some 360,000 clones, approximately 89% of them singletons. The CDR3 runs to 14 residues. The germline V and J ends were trimmed by 4 bases and 0 bases, with 10 bases remaining between them. CDR1 is SGHRS and CDR2 is YFSETQ in the germline V gene. The rearrangement joins TRBV5-1 to TRBJ1-2, with D possibly matching TRBD1 (5 bases). Specimen: peripheral blood. This receptor was identified in a woman aged 55-69 years with COVID-19, enrolled during active disease. CDR3 region: CASSIDRANYGYTF. DNA for the CDR3: TGCGCCAGCAGCATAGACAGAGCTAACTATGGCTACACCTTC.